The clone carrying this T cell receptor beta chain came up a few times. Antigen unknown. This specimen comes from a study of cytomegalovirus exposure and HLA in healthy donors. Germline V CDR1 and CDR2: MNHNS, SASEGT. V lost 1 base, J lost 7 bases, and 0 bases stayed unmatched. This CDR3 has 14 residues. Clones were sequenced by immunoSEQ multiplex PCR, and TCRdb holds only the in-frame ones, with some missing. This sample yields approximately 190,000 clones, of which over 65% are seen a single time; less than 9% belongs to the top ten. Study results and caveats: In vitro assays verified that three CMV-associated chains recognized CMV antigens specifically.

The TCR was taken from a man between 18 and 29 years old in good health and CMV-seropositive. Sequencing was carried out using PBMCs. The chain uses TRBV6-1 and TRBJ1-4; 10 bases map to TRBD1. CDR3 sequence: CASSEGQGAEKLFF. The CDR3 DNA is TGTGCCAGCAGTGAAGGACAGGGGGCTGAAAAACTGTTTTTT.